This is a list of T cell receptor beta chains from one sample in a study of identical twins. TCRdb recomputed calls from the 5' RACE reads with MiXCR, one row per CDR3 protein. There are approximately 620,000 distinct CDR3 sequences in the sample; 8.6% occur only once, and approximately 0.89% lies in the top ten. This sample was shared with a second study, whose subject was yellow fever vaccine responses in identical twins.

Sequences were obtained from PBMCs. These receptors originate from a woman aged 18 to 35 in good health. Both conserved end residues are part of each CDR3. The D gene is left open where the match is weak. Where a row states a size, it is once, few, many or the class of an expanded clone; other rows omit it.

D	size	J	V	DNA	CDR3
NA	NA	TRBJ2-6	TRBV3-1	TGTGCCTGCAGCCAGCATGGCTCTGGGGCCAAGCTCCTGACTTTC	CACSQHGSGAKLLTF
NA	few	TRBJ2-1	TRBV15	TGTGCCACCAGCAGAGAACAGGGCTCTTACAATGAGCAGTTCTTC	CATSREQGSYNEQFF
TRBD1	NA	TRBJ2-5	TRBV5-6	TGTGCCAGCAGCTTTGGGGACAGGGAATTTGGGACCCAGTACTTC	CASSFGDREFGTQYF
TRBD2	few	TRBJ2-2	TRBV12-3/TRBV12-4	TGTGCCAGCAGTTTCGGACTAGCGGGGGGCCCACCCACTCTATCCCTCGTCACCGGGGAGCTGTTTTTT	CASSFGLAGGPPTLSLVTGELFF
TRBD2	many	TRBJ2-1	TRBV20-1	TGCAGTGCCAAAAGGAGACTAGCGGAGGACAATGAGCAGTTCTTC	CSAKRRLAEDNEQFF
NA	many	TRBJ2-1	TRBV5-1	TGCGCCAGCAGCTTGGGAAGGAAAATGGATTACAATGAGCAGTTCTTC	CASSLGRKMDYNEQFF
TRBD2	NA	TRBJ2-7	TRBV7-2	TGTGCCAGCACCGTATCAGCGGGAGACTACGAGCAGTACTTC	CASTVSAGDYEQYF
NA	few	TRBJ1-4	TRBV5-1	TGCGCCAGCAGCTTGAACTCCTACAATGAAAAACTGTTTTTT	CASSLNSYNEKLFF
NA	NA	TRBJ2-5	TRBV19	TGTGCCAGCCGCAACAGGATCCAAGAGACCCAGTACTTC	CASRNRIQETQYF
NA	few	TRBJ1-1	TRBV29-1	TGCAGCGTTGAGACGAGACAGGCTGAAGCTTTCTTT	CSVETRQAEAFF
TRBD1	few	TRBJ1-6	TRBV25-1	TGTGCCAGCAGTTTGGACAGGGTGGGTTCACCCCTCCACTTT	CASSLDRVGSPLHF
TRBD1	NA	TRBJ1-1	TRBV20-1	TGCAGTGCTAGGGAACAGGGGGGAAAGAACACTGAAGCTTTCTTT	CSAREQGGKNTEAFF
TRBD2	few	TRBJ2-7	TRBV2	TGTGCCAGCAGAGACGAGACTAGCGGGAGCTACCACGAGCAGTACTTC	CASRDETSGSYHEQYF
TRBD2	few	TRBJ2-3	TRBV4-3	TGCGCCAGCAGCCAAGGCGGGGGACCCACAGATACGCAGTATTTT	CASSQGGGPTDTQYF
NA	many	TRBJ2-7	TRBV12-3/TRBV12-4	TGTGCCAGCAGCCTAACTAGAGAGCAGTACTTC	CASSLTREQYF
NA	many	TRBJ2-1	TRBV6-2/TRBV6-3	TGTGCCAGCAGTGAGACATATGAGCAGTTCTTC	CASSETYEQFF
NA	NA	TRBJ2-5	TRBV11-2	TGTGCCAGCAGCTTAGCCCCGAGGCTAGCGAACCAAGAGACCCAGTACTTC	CASSLAPRLANQETQYF
TRBD2	NA	TRBJ2-5	TRBV5-5	TGTGCCAGCAGCTTACAGCGGGGGTGGGGAGAGACCCAGTACTTC	CASSLQRGWGETQYF
NA	NA	TRBJ1-5	TRBV12-3/TRBV12-4	TGTGCCAGCAGTTTAGGCAGATCTCAGCCCCAGCATTTT	CASSLGRSQPQHF
NA	few	TRBJ2-1	TRBV6-5	TGTGCCAGCAGTTACAGCGGGTCGGGGGTCAATGAGCAGTTCTTC	CASSYSGSGVNEQFF
NA	few	TRBJ2-3	TRBV25-1	TGTGCCAGCATCCCACCCGGGGGCCCAGATACGCAGTATTTT	CASIPPGGPDTQYF
NA	NA	TRBJ2-1	TRBV13	TGTGCCAGCAGCTTATGGGTCGGGCGGAACAATGAGCAGTTCTTC	CASSLWVGRNNEQFF
NA	many	TRBJ1-2	TRBV3-1	TGTGCCAGCAGCCAAGTGGCCAGCAATGGCTACACCTTC	CASSQVASNGYTF
TRBD2	few	TRBJ2-1	TRBV7-9	TGTGCCGCCCCAAGCGGCGGGGGGTACAATGAGCAGTTCTTC	CAAPSGGGYNEQFF
NA	few	TRBJ1-1	TRBV2	TGTGCCAGCATGGTCGCTGAAGCTTTCTTT	CASMVAEAFF
NA	NA	TRBJ2-6	TRBV2	TGTGCCAGCAGCCAACAGGCGGACTCTGGGGCCAACGTCCTGACTTTC	CASSQQADSGANVLTF
TRBD1	NA	TRBJ2-1	TRBV10-3	TGTGCCATCAGTGAGCCCGCCGGGACAGGCCTGAGCTCCTACAATGAGCAGTTCTTC	CAISEPAGTGLSSYNEQFF
NA	many	TRBJ1-4	TRBV7-2	TGTGCCAGCAGCCCTAAAGGGTATGGCGAAAAACTGTTTTTT	CASSPKGYGEKLFF
NA	few	TRBJ2-5	TRBV6-1	TGTGCCAGTACGCAAATAAAAGCTGGAGAGACCCAGTACTTC	CASTQIKAGETQYF
TRBD2	many	TRBJ2-5	TRBV7-9	TGTGCCAGCAGCCGAGCAAGCGGGAGTAAGGAGACCCAGTACTTC	CASSRASGSKETQYF
TRBD1	few	TRBJ1-1	TRBV12-3/TRBV12-4	TGTGCCAGCAGGTCCAGGGGGTCGAACACTGAAGCTTTCTTT	CASRSRGSNTEAFF
TRBD2	few	TRBJ2-7	TRBV28	TGTGCCAGCAGCTTGACCGGGACTAGCTTTAAGCAGTACTTC	CASSLTGTSFKQYF
NA	many	TRBJ2-5	TRBV10-3	TGTGCCATCAGCCGGGAACTAAAAGAGACCCAGTACTTC	CAISRELKETQYF
TRBD1	many	TRBJ2-7	TRBV12-3/TRBV12-4	TGTGCCAGCAGTTCCTTGACAGGGGGCTACGAGCAGTACTTC	CASSSLTGGYEQYF
NA	few	TRBJ2-5	TRBV7-9	TGTGCCAGCAGCTTAGGAACGCTAGCCGGCATTAAGTACTTC	CASSLGTLAGIKYF